This is a list of T cell receptor beta chains from one sample in a study of cytomegalovirus exposure and HLA in healthy donors. The data were produced by immunoSEQ multiplex PCR, yet TCRdb's version contains in-frame clones alone and is incomplete. Among 110,000 to 150,000 clones listed, around 88% were seen once. Material for sequencing was PBMCs. The source is a woman between 18 and 30 years old in good health and CMV-seropositive. Both conserved end residues are part of each CDR3. A D gene is named only where the DNA matches it firmly. Rows give clone size only sometimes, using once, few, many, or a class for an expanded clone.

clone_size: -
j_call: TRBJ2-7
d_call: TRBD2
v_call: TRBV2
cdr3_aa: CASKLSGGEQYF
cdr3_nt: TGTGCCAGCAAGTTGTCGGGGGGCGAGCAGTACTTC

clone_size: -
j_call: TRBJ2-1
d_call: TRBD2
v_call: TRBV6-1
cdr3_aa: CAGLAASYNEQFF
cdr3_nt: TGTGCCGGGCTAGCGGCCTCCTACAATGAGCAGTTCTTC

clone_size: -
j_call: TRBJ1-1
d_call: -
v_call: TRBV19
cdr3_aa: CASSIDLELNTEAFF
cdr3_nt: TGTGCCAGTAGTATAGATCTTGAGTTGAACACTGAAGCTTTCTTT

clone_size: -
j_call: TRBJ2-1
d_call: -
v_call: TRBV2
cdr3_aa: CASSDWNRNNEQFF
cdr3_nt: TGTGCCAGCAGTGATTGGAACAGAAACAATGAGCAGTTCTTC

clone_size: -
j_call: TRBJ2-7
d_call: TRBD2
v_call: TRBV7-2
cdr3_aa: CASSRTRSLYEQYF
cdr3_nt: TGTGCCAGCAGCCGGACTAGGTCTTTATACGAGCAGTACTTC

clone_size: -
j_call: TRBJ2-2
d_call: -
v_call: TRBV5-1
cdr3_aa: CASSFYREYTGELFF
cdr3_nt: TGCGCCAGCAGCTTTTACAGGGAGTACACCGGGGAGCTGTTTTTT

clone_size: -
j_call: TRBJ2-2
d_call: -
v_call: TRBV27
cdr3_aa: CASSFYAGNTGELFF
cdr3_nt: TGTGCCAGCAGTTTTTACGCAGGGAACACCGGGGAGCTGTTTTTT

clone_size: once
j_call: TRBJ2-7
d_call: TRBD2
v_call: TRBV5-1
cdr3_aa: CASSLGVLAGGPSEQYF
cdr3_nt: TGCGCCAGCAGCTTGGGCGTACTAGCGGGAGGGCCCTCCGAGCAGTACTTC

clone_size: -
j_call: TRBJ1-3
d_call: TRBD1
v_call: TRBV28
cdr3_aa: CASSLDRGSYTIYF
cdr3_nt: TGTGCCAGCAGTTTAGACAGGGGGAGTTACACCATATATTTT

clone_size: once
j_call: TRBJ1-4
d_call: TRBD1
v_call: TRBV29-1
cdr3_aa: CSVGSPRQGREKLFF
cdr3_nt: TGCAGCGTTGGTTCCCCTCGACAGGGTCGGGAAAAACTGTTTTTT

clone_size: few
j_call: TRBJ2-5
d_call: TRBD1
v_call: TRBV11-2
cdr3_aa: CASSPSRDRVETQYF
cdr3_nt: TGTGCCAGCAGCCCGTCCCGGGACAGGGTTGAGACCCAGTACTTC

clone_size: -
j_call: TRBJ2-1
d_call: -
v_call: TRBV7-8
cdr3_aa: CASSLGLNYNEQFF
cdr3_nt: TGTGCCAGCAGCTTAGGACTAAACTACAATGAGCAGTTCTTC

clone_size: -
j_call: TRBJ2-3
d_call: TRBD2
v_call: TRBV6-6
cdr3_aa: CASTLGLAGEGDTQYF
cdr3_nt: TGTGCCAGCACCCTGGGACTAGCGGGGGAAGGGGATACGCAGTATTTT

clone_size: -
j_call: TRBJ1-1
d_call: -
v_call: TRBV5-1
cdr3_aa: CASSLVVGRSSEAFF
cdr3_nt: TGCGCCAGCAGCTTGGTGGTTGGAAGATCTAGTGAAGCTTTCTTT

clone_size: -
j_call: TRBJ1-2
d_call: -
v_call: TRBV10-2
cdr3_aa: CASGLGSNYGYTF
cdr3_nt: TGCGCCAGCGGACTCGGGTCAAACTATGGCTACACCTTC

clone_size: -
j_call: TRBJ2-2
d_call: TRBD1
v_call: TRBV2
cdr3_aa: CASKAGGLDTGELFF
cdr3_nt: TGTGCCAGCAAAGCAGGGGGCTTGGACACCGGGGAGCTGTTTTTT

clone_size: -
j_call: TRBJ2-2
d_call: TRBD1
v_call: TRBV27
cdr3_aa: CASSLLRRTGNTGELFF
cdr3_nt: TGTGCCAGCAGTTTACTTCGCCGGACAGGGAATACCGGGGAGCTGTTTTTT

clone_size: -
j_call: TRBJ2-7
d_call: TRBD1
v_call: TRBV7-9
cdr3_aa: CASSSTGQTPSSEQYF
cdr3_nt: TGTGCCAGCAGCTCGACGGGACAGACCCCGAGCAGCGAGCAGTACTTC

clone_size: -
j_call: TRBJ2-3
d_call: TRBD2
v_call: TRBV11-2
cdr3_aa: CASSLPGGTQYF
cdr3_nt: TGTGCCAGCAGCTTACCGGGGGGTACGCAGTATTTT

clone_size: -
j_call: TRBJ2-3
d_call: TRBD2
v_call: TRBV7-9
cdr3_aa: CASSSPSGGRGDTQYF
cdr3_nt: TGTGCCAGCAGCTCCCCTAGCGGGGGCAGGGGAGATACGCAGTATTTT

clone_size: -
j_call: TRBJ2-1
d_call: -
v_call: TRBV7-9
cdr3_aa: CASSSPDGSSYNEQFF
cdr3_nt: TGTGCCAGCAGCTCCCCCGACGGGAGCTCCTACAATGAGCAGTTCTTC

clone_size: -
j_call: TRBJ1-4
d_call: -
v_call: TRBV28
cdr3_aa: CASRVQEKLFF
cdr3_nt: TGTGCCAGCAGGGTACAGGAAAAACTGTTTTTT

clone_size: few
j_call: TRBJ2-1
d_call: TRBD1
v_call: TRBV11-2
cdr3_aa: CASSRITGAYNEQFF
cdr3_nt: TGTGCCAGCAGCCGCATCACAGGGGCCTACAATGAGCAGTTCTTC

clone_size: -
j_call: TRBJ2-6
d_call: -
v_call: TRBV19
cdr3_aa: CASSRRSSGANVLTF
cdr3_nt: TGTGCCAGTAGTAGGAGGAGTTCTGGGGCCAACGTCCTGACTTTC

clone_size: -
j_call: TRBJ2-5
d_call: -
v_call: TRBV2
cdr3_aa: CASRRDWKETQYF
cdr3_nt: TGTGCCAGCAGGAGGGATTGGAAGGAGACCCAGTACTTC

clone_size: -
j_call: TRBJ1-1
d_call: TRBD1
v_call: TRBV18
cdr3_aa: CASSPLTGDNVEAFF
cdr3_nt: TGTGCCAGCTCACCCCTAACAGGGGACAACGTTGAAGCTTTCTTT

clone_size: -
j_call: TRBJ1-6
d_call: TRBD1
v_call: TRBV6-1
cdr3_aa: CASSEAWRDSSYNSPLHF
cdr3_nt: TGTGCCAGCAGTGAAGCATGGAGGGACAGCTCCTATAATTCACCCCTCCACTTT

clone_size: -
j_call: TRBJ1-1
d_call: -
v_call: TRBV29-1
cdr3_aa: CSVEAQPNTEAFF
cdr3_nt: TGCAGCGTTGAAGCACAGCCGAACACTGAAGCTTTCTTT

clone_size: -
j_call: TRBJ1-4
d_call: -
v_call: TRBV6-6
cdr3_aa: CASSYFGGPNEKLFF
cdr3_nt: TGTGCCAGCAGTTACTTTGGAGGTCCTAATGAAAAACTGTTTTTT

clone_size: -
j_call: TRBJ2-3
d_call: -
v_call: TRBV2
cdr3_aa: CASSEGASLTYTQYF
cdr3_nt: TGTGCCAGCAGTGAAGGGGCCTCCCTCACGTATACGCAGTATTTT

clone_size: -
j_call: TRBJ2-5
d_call: TRBD1
v_call: TRBV7-9
cdr3_aa: CASSLVAGTASRETQYF
cdr3_nt: TGTGCCAGCAGCTTAGTTGCCGGGACAGCTAGTAGGGAGACCCAGTACTTC

clone_size: -
j_call: TRBJ1-5
d_call: TRBD1
v_call: TRBV6-5
cdr3_aa: CASSSVTGGRDQPQHF
cdr3_nt: TGTGCCAGCAGTTCGGTGACAGGGGGCCGCGATCAGCCCCAGCATTTT

clone_size: -
j_call: TRBJ2-2
d_call: TRBD1
v_call: TRBV15
cdr3_aa: CATRMTGVNTGELFF
cdr3_nt: TGTGCCACCAGGATGACAGGGGTCAACACCGGGGAGCTGTTTTTT

clone_size: -
j_call: TRBJ1-2
d_call: -
v_call: TRBV7-9
cdr3_aa: CASSLEWQGYTF
cdr3_nt: TGTGCCAGCAGCTTAGAATGGCAGGGCTACACCTTC

clone_size: -
j_call: TRBJ1-4
d_call: -
v_call: TRBV4-1
cdr3_aa: CASSQMPMGGGEKLFF
cdr3_nt: TGCGCCAGCAGCCAAATGCCCATGGGGGGAGGTGAAAAACTGTTTTTT

clone_size: once
j_call: TRBJ1-2
d_call: TRBD1
v_call: TRBV2
cdr3_aa: CASNTGVGYTF
cdr3_nt: TGTGCCAGCAACACAGGGGTTGGCTACACCTTC

clone_size: -
j_call: TRBJ2-7
d_call: -
v_call: TRBV28
cdr3_aa: CASSPQTGRTYEQYF
cdr3_nt: TGTGCCAGCAGTCCCCAGACAGGAAGGACCTACGAGCAGTACTTC

clone_size: -
j_call: TRBJ1-6
d_call: -
v_call: TRBV19
cdr3_aa: CASGQNNSPLHF
cdr3_nt: TGTGCCAGCGGACAAAATAATTCACCCCTCCACTTT

clone_size: once
j_call: TRBJ1-1
d_call: TRBD1
v_call: TRBV27
cdr3_aa: CASSLGDRLIEVF
cdr3_nt: TGTGCCAGCAGTTTAGGGGACAGGTTGATAGAGGTCTTT

clone_size: -
j_call: TRBJ2-2
d_call: TRBD1
v_call: TRBV5-1
cdr3_aa: CASSLVQGTGELFF
cdr3_nt: TGCGCCAGCAGCTTGGTACAGGGGACCGGGGAGCTGTTTTTT

clone_size: -
j_call: TRBJ2-1
d_call: -
v_call: TRBV5-4
cdr3_aa: CASSPRLARVATSSYNEQFF
cdr3_nt: TGTGCCAGCAGTCCGCGGCTGGCTAGAGTGGCGACTAGCTCCTACAATGAGCAGTTCTTC